A selection of T cell receptor beta chains follows, all from one sample in a study of cytomegalovirus exposure and HLA in healthy donors. Assay: immunoSEQ multiplex PCR; the TCRdb copy retains only in-frame clones and omits some. The sample carries around 100,000 clones, 70% to 85% recorded once. The sample consisted of PBMCs. The receptors stem from a woman aged 18-29 years in good health and CMV-seropositive. CDR3s leave out the opening cysteine and the closing phenylalanine or tryptophan.

TRBV19 ASSRTTGATNEKLF
TRBV9 ASSVGGGNNQPQH
TRBV27 ASSQGLAGVERY
TRBV2 ASSSLSGNTGELF
TRBV7-9 ASSLDGGPQH
TRBV6-5 ASSQGVTGELF
TRBV2 ASRAGTGVGNTIY
TRBV12-5 ASAAPDRATEAF
TRBV7-6 ASSLADMNTEAF
TRBV19 ASSVSTGGQPQH
TRBV5-4 ASSLLAEQF
TRBV5-5 ASSPGLVTGGTEAF
TRBV29-1 SVVVGEQC
TRBV5-6 ASSLRWNTEAF
TRBV6-5 ASSRLTGPIGYT
TRBV19 ASSVTGGEDTQY
TRBV30 ACNSGNTIY
TRBV14 ASSYLASGSEQY
TRBV5-6 ASTLDRNTEAF
TRBV10-3 AVLSGLPAQEQY
TRBV9 ASSVGDRGNTIY
TRBV6-5 ASSYKGLMNTEAF
TRBV19 ASSIWTGDTGELF
TRBV27 ASSIQGGLNYGYT
TRBV27 ASSLLEDTGELF
TRBV10-3 AISGQGTYEQY
TRBV6-5 ASSRSGDRAEAF
TRBV4-1 ASSQGQGKNQPQH
TRBV11-2 ASSLAGDGDEQF
TRBV30 AWTSGANEQF
TRBV28 ASSQRDRPPDTQY
TRBV18 ASSPLGGLQETQY
TRBV2 ASSGLLGGELF
TRBV28 ASTSRGNHGYGYT
TRBV4-1 ASSQASGTASYEQY
TRBV7-3 ASSAQKNTEAF
TRBV30 AWARGQGVYEQY
TRBV5-1 ASSLNQGEAF
TRBV28 ASSPRLGASGRVTDTQY
TRBV30 AWSQAGGSYEQY
TRBV27 ASSTESYNEQF
TRBV28 ASLDRDNEKLF
TRBV11-2 ASSVTGIGTNEKLF
TRBV7-3 ASSSGTGTDGYT